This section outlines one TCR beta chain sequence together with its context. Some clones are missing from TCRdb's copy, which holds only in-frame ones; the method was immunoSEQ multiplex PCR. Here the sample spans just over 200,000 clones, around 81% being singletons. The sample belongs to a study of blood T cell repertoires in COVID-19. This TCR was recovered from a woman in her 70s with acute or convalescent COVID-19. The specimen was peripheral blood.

CDR3 sequence reads: CASSETRMLPQHF. For the CDR3, the DNA is TGTGCCAGCAGTGAGACAAGAATGCTGCCCCAGCATTTT. The rearrangement uses TRBV6-1 and TRBJ1-5; no reliable D call. In germline, CDR1 is MNHNS, CDR2 SASEGT. With 3 bases removed from V and 9 bases from J, the gap between germline ends came to 12 bases. CDR3 length equals 13 residues.